The following is a TCR beta chain sequence with its context. This specimen comes from a study of blood T cell repertoires in COVID-19. Deletions cut 2 bases from V and 5 bases from J, with 12 bases between. CDR3 length equals 14 residues. Germline loops: CDR1 SGHDN, CDR2 FVKESK. Method: immunoSEQ multiplex PCR; TCRdb's copy keeps in-frame clones and lacks some. The top ten clones hold 15% to 19% of a sample with 40,000 or so clones, approximately 91% of them seen once. The TCR originated in a woman aged 25 to 39 in a cohort sampled during active COVID-19. The chain uses TRBV14 and TRBJ1-1; D is possibly TRBD1 (6 bases). The specimen was peripheral blood. The CDR3 here is CASSQLPRGTEAFF. CDR3 DNA: TGTGCCAGCAGCCAACTACCGAGGGGGACTGAAGCTTTCTTT.